A single sample gave rise to the 27 T cell receptor beta chains below, sequenced in a study of cytomegalovirus exposure and HLA in healthy donors. Primers included in the PCR were 60 Vbeta and 13 Jbeta primers. The data were produced by immunoSEQ multiplex PCR, yet TCRdb's version contains in-frame clones alone and is incomplete. Of approximately 87,000 clones detected, around 81% appear once; the ten largest clones hold 4.2%. Sample: PBMCs. The receptor set was obtained from a woman between 65 and 79 years old in good health and CMV-seropositive.

The V call is TRBV19, the J call TRBJ2-7; TRBD1 agrees at 8 bases. Germline lookup yields CDR1 LNHDA and CDR2 SQIVND (reference sequence). The V segment lost 5 bases and the J segment 4 bases; nucleotides outside the gene matches: 7. The CDR3 runs to 14 residues. This chain's CDR3 is CASSPGQARYEQYF. The CDR3 DNA sequence: TGTGCCAGTAGTCCGGGACAGGCCAGATACGAGCAGTACTTC.

The rearrangement joins TRBV7-3 to TRBJ2-7; the match to TRBD2 covers 9 bases. V was clipped by 4 bases and J by 7 bases; unmatched bases: 5. Per germline, CDR1 SGHTA and CDR2 FQGTGA. The CDR3 is 13 amino acids. The CDR3 protein is CASSSRGGREQYF. CDR3 nucleotides: TGTGCCAGCAGCTCGCGGGGGGGACGGGAGCAGTACTTC. The variable domain in full, with the rest retrieved from reference TRBV7-3 and TRBJ2-7, is GAGVSQTPSNKVTEKGKYVELRCDPISGHTALYWYRQSLGQGPEFLIYFQGTGAADDSGLPNDRFFAVRPEGSVSTLKIQRTERGDSAVYLCASSSRGGREQYFGPGTRLTVT.

The rearrangement links TRBV19 to TRBJ2-2; weak D call: TRBD1 (6 bases). V lost 6 bases to trimming and J lost 6 bases, with 11 bases between them. CDR1 and CDR2 from the germline V gene are LNHDA and SQIVND (reference sequence). The CDR3 is made up of 13 amino acids. For the CDR3, the DNA is TGTGCCAGTAGAACTACAGGGTCCGGGGAGCTGTTTTTT. It specifies CASRTTGSGELFF.

This clone was seen once. The genes are TRBV18 and TRBJ2-3, with 7 bases lining up with TRBD1. Germline V gives CDR1 KGHSH, CDR2 LQKENI. This CDR3 region has 16 residues. The V segment lost 2 bases and the J segment 2 bases; nucleotides outside the gene matches: 7. CDR3 region: CASSPEDRLFTDTQYF. The DNA of the CDR3 is TGTGCCAGCTCACCAGAGGACAGGCTCTTCACAGATACGCAGTATTTT. Full variable domain (remainder filled in from reference TRBV18 and TRBJ2-3): NAGVMQNPRHLVRRRGQEARLRCSPMKGHSHVYWYRQLPEEGLKFMVYLQKENIIDESGMPKERFSAEFPKEGPSILRIQQVVRGDSAAYFCASSPEDRLFTDTQYFGPGTRLTVL.

The rearrangement uses TRBV5-8 and TRBJ2-5; the match to TRBD1 covers 8 bases. With V trimmed by 2 bases and J by 1 base, 4 bases remained unmatched. The germline V gene has CDR1 SGHTS and CDR2 YDEGEE. The CDR3 loop spans 15 amino acids. CDR3 nucleotides: TGTGCCAGCAGCTTCCAGGGGGCTTTCCAAGAGACCCAGTACTTC. This sequence encodes CASSFQGAFQETQYF.

The J gene is TRBJ2-1, the V gene TRBV7-2; a weak D match, TRBD1 (6 bases). The CDR3 loop spans 14 amino acids. The V gene's germline CDR1 is SGHTA and CDR2 FQGNSA. The ends were cut back, 7 bases at V and 3 bases at J, with 13 bases in the middle. The chain's CDR3 is CASTLGHDYNEQFF. Written as DNA, the CDR3 is TGTGCCAGCACCCTGGGACATGACTACAATGAGCAGTTCTTC. The variable domain in full, completed from reference TRBV7-2 and TRBJ2-1, reads GAGVSQSPSNKVTEKGKDVELRCDPISGHTALYWYRQSLGQGLEFLIYFQGNSAPDKSGLPSDRFSAERTGGSVSTLTIQRTQQEDSAVYLCASTLGHDYNEQFFGPGTRLTVL.

V usage is TRBV7-2 and J usage is TRBJ2-1; 10 bases are a match to TRBD2. Germline V lookup: CDR1 SGHTA, CDR2 FQGNSA. After removal of 4 bases from V and 7 bases from J, the junction contained 10 bases not matched to a gene. This CDR3 has 16 residues. CDR3 in amino acids: CASSSTSGTGLNEQFF. The CDR3 nucleotides read TGTGCCAGCAGCTCAACTAGCGGGACGGGTTTAAATGAGCAGTTCTTC.

This clone came up once. CDR3 DNA: TGTGCCAGCAATTGGCTAGCGGGCTACGAGCAGTACTTC. This gives the protein CASNWLAGYEQYF. The chain uses TRBV2 and TRBJ2-5; the match to TRBD2 covers 8 bases. The J call is in doubt because the DNA end fits TRBJ2-7 better. In germline, CDR1 is SNHLY, CDR2 FYNNEI. The CDR3 consists of 13 residues.

This clone was counted a single time. The chain recombines TRBV9 with TRBJ2-5, with 10 nucleotides matching TRBD1. Near its end, the DNA agrees better with TRBJ2-7, so the J call may be wrong. Germline CDR1 is SGDLS and CDR2 is YYNGEE. The CDR3 length is 14 residues. The CDR3 sequence is CASNPRDRGSEQYF. The DNA of the CDR3 is TGTGCCAGCAACCCCCGGGACAGGGGATCCGAGCAGTACTTC.

This clone came up once. The V gene is TRBV10-1, the J gene TRBJ2-5, with 11 bases matching TRBD2. The end of the DNA fits TRBJ2-7 better, so the J call may be wrong. The CDR3 runs 17 residues. Germline V gives CDR1 WNHNN, CDR2 SYGVQD (reference sequence). CDR3 nucleotides: TGCGCCAGCAGTGAGTCGAGTGGACTAGCGGGCGCCTACGAGCAGTACTTC. It codes for CASSESSGLAGAYEQYF.

This clone was seen more than once but under ten times. The V and J genes are TRBV19 and TRBJ1-4; 7 bases align to TRBD1. This CDR3 is 15 amino acids long. V was pared by 1 base and J by 7 bases, with 6 bases of the junction left unmatched. Germline V gives CDR1 LNHDA, CDR2 SQIVND (reference sequence). CDR3 amino acids: CASSIGTGASEKLFF. The CDR3 nucleotides read TGTGCCAGTAGTATAGGTACAGGGGCTAGTGAAAAACTGTTTTTT.

V is TRBV18 and J is TRBJ1-2; 10 positions agree with TRBD1. The length of the CDR3 is 15 residues. V shed 0 bases and J 5 bases; nucleotides not matched to a gene: 3. CDR1 and CDR2 from the germline V gene are KGHSH and LQKENI. The CDR3 protein is CASSPPEDRGYGYTF. CDR3 bases: TGTGCCAGCTCACCACCCGAGGACAGGGGGTATGGCTACACCTTC.

A few counts support this clone. The chain recombines TRBV5-1 with TRBJ1-4; D possibly corresponds to TRBD1 (5 bases). Germline values: CDR1 SGHRS, CDR2 YFSETQ. The V end lost 0 bases, the J end lost 10 bases, and 10 bases lay between the germline ends. This CDR3 contains 13 residues. CDR3 bases: TGCGCCAGCAGCTTGGATGTCACAGGAAAACTGTTTTTT. Translation: CASSLDVTGKLFF.

The rearrangement joins TRBV12-5 to TRBJ1-1, with unresolved D. Trimming stripped 0 bases from V and 4 bases from J, with 6 bases between. Per germline, CDR1 LGHNT and CDR2 FRNRAP. The CDR3 runs to 13 residues. In DNA, the CDR3 is TGTGCTAGTGGTTTGGTAGGCGGCACTGAAGCTTTCTTT. Translating gives CASGLVGGTEAFF.

This clone was detected only a few times. The V gene is TRBV11-3, the J gene TRBJ1-1; D unresolved. The CDR3 totals 11 residues. Germline V lookup: CDR1 SGHNT, CDR2 YENEEA. Deletions cut 1 base from V and 8 bases from J, with 5 bases between. CDR3: CASSLASEAFF. CDR3 in DNA: TGTGCCAGCAGCTTAGCCTCGGAAGCTTTCTTT.

The chain carries TRBV4-1 and TRBJ1-2; D possibly corresponds to TRBD1 (6 bases). Trimming pared 4 bases from V and 7 bases from J, leaving 13 bases between. CDR3 length equals 13 residues. From germline, CDR1 is MGHRA and CDR2 YSYEKL. The chain's CDR3 is CASSPRDTVGYTF. CDR3 sequence (DNA): TGCGCCAGCAGCCCCCGGGACACTGTTGGCTACACCTTC.

The chain employs TRBV12-5 and TRBJ1-3; unclear D gene. Germline V gives CDR1 LGHNT, CDR2 FRNRAP. This CDR3 is 18 amino acids long. Trimming removed 4 bases from V and 0 bases from J, with 19 bases in between. CDR3: CASGSFTELSPSGNTIYF. The CDR3 DNA reads as TGTGCTAGTGGTTCCTTTACAGAGCTTTCACCCTCTGGAAACACCATATATTTT. Full variable domain (rest looked up from reference TRBV12-5 and TRBJ1-3): DARVTQTPRHKVTEMGQEVTMRCQPILGHNTVFWYRQTMMQGLELLAYFRNRAPLDDSGMPKDRFSAEMPDATLATLKIQPSEPRDSAVYFCASGSFTELSPSGNTIYFGEGSWLTVV.

The chain links TRBV29-1 to TRBJ2-7, with TRBD2 matching 9 bases. This CDR3 is 12 amino acids long. The germline V gene has CDR1 SQVTM and CDR2 ANQGSEA. Here the CDR3 reads CAPREGRHEQYF. The CDR3 nucleotides read TGCGCCCCGCGGGAGGGCCGACACGAGCAGTACTTC.

This chain joins TRBV29-1 and TRBJ2-7; D possibly corresponds to TRBD2 (5 bases). From germline, CDR1 is SQVTM and CDR2 ANQGSEA. The CDR3 sequence is 12 residues long. V lost 2 bases, J lost 6 bases, and 11 bases lay in between. The CDR3 spells CSVETGGPEQYF. The CDR3 DNA sequence: TGCAGCGTTGAAACCGGAGGTCCCGAGCAGTACTTC.

J is TRBJ2-7 and V is TRBV6-6, with 7 positions matching TRBD2. J gave up 0 bases and V 5 bases, and 7 bases lay outside the gene matches. The length of the CDR3 is 15 residues. CDR1 is MNHNY, CDR2 SVGAGI, per germline (reference sequence). The CDR3 here is CASSTGGLSSYEQYF. The CDR3 DNA sequence: TGTGCCAGCAGTACGGGGGGACTGAGCTCCTACGAGCAGTACTTC.

This chain uses TRBV7-6 with TRBJ2-2; D ambiguous. V was pared by 5 bases and J by 4 bases, with 14 bases between. In germline, CDR1 is SGHVS, CDR2 FNYEAQ. This CDR3 contains 15 residues. The CDR3 DNA reads TGTGCCAGCAGCCTAGAAGAGCTCTTCACCGGGGAGCTGTTTTTT. Its protein is CASSLEELFTGELFF. The full variable domain, completed using reference TRBV7-6 and TRBJ2-2, is GAGVSQSPRYKVTKRGQDVALRCDPISGHVSLYWYRQALGQGPEFLTYFNYEAQQDKSGLPNDRFSAERPEGSISTLTIQRTEQRDSAMYRCASSLEELFTGELFFGEGSRLTVL.

The chain couples TRBV6-6 to TRBJ1-5; TRBD1 matches at 7 bases. This CDR3 contains 16 residues. In germline, CDR1 is MNHNY, CDR2 SVGAGI (reference sequence). With 4 bases clipped from V and 0 bases from J, the junction kept 6 bases outside the gene matches. The CDR3 protein is CASSSHRGGSNQPQHF. The CDR3 nucleotides read TGTGCCAGCAGTTCCCACAGGGGTGGTAGCAATCAGCCCCAGCATTTT.

This clone was counted once. V usage is TRBV5-1 and J usage is TRBJ2-5; the match to TRBD1 covers 7 bases. V lost 2 bases to trimming and J lost 0 bases; unmatched junction nucleotides: 4. This CDR3 is built from 15 residues. The germline V gene encodes CDR1 SGHRS and CDR2 YFSETQ. CDR3: CASSLPTGYQETQYF. For the CDR3, the DNA is TGCGCCAGCAGCTTACCGACAGGGTACCAAGAGACCCAGTACTTC.

The chain uses TRBV5-1 and TRBJ2-4; the D is unclear. This CDR3 has 15 amino acids. The V gene's germline CDR1 is SGHRS and CDR2 YFSETQ. Between the trimmed V and J ends, which lost 7 bases and 0 bases, there was a span of 14 bases. The CDR3 DNA reads as TGCGCCAGCGGTGACCCTACAGTAGCCAAAAACATTCAGTACTTC. Protein product: CASGDPTVAKNIQYF. Complete variable domain (other parts from reference TRBV5-1 and TRBJ2-4): KAGVTQTPRYLIKTRGQQVTLSCSPISGHRSVSWYQQTPGQGLQFLFEYFSETQRNKGNFPGRFSGRQFSNSRSEMNVSTLELGDSALYLCASGDPTVAKNIQYFGAGTRLSVL.

The table lists this clone with a few counts. This chain links TRBV6-6 with TRBJ1-1; D remains unclear. Looked up from germline, CDR1 is MNHNY and CDR2 is SVGAGI (reference sequence). V dropped 5 bases and J dropped 10 bases, with 14 bases sitting between them. There are 12 residues in the CDR3. The CDR3 nucleotides are TGTGCCAGCAGTCAACTTCAGGTCGTAGCTTTCTTT. Protein product: CASSQLQVVAFF.

The CDR3 region is CASSQMTGDEAFF. The CDR3 DNA reads TGCGCCAGCAGCCAAATGACAGGTGATGAAGCTTTCTTT. The chain combines TRBV4-3 with TRBJ1-1, with D maybe TRBD1 (6 bases). The germline CDR1 and CDR2 sequences are LGHNA and YSLEER. CDR3 size: 13 residues. Trimming removed 2 bases from V and 7 bases from J, with 11 bases in between.

The chain employs TRBV7-3 and TRBJ2-1; TRBD2 agrees at 7 bases. This CDR3 spans 16 amino acids. Germline assignment: CDR1 SGHTA and CDR2 FQGTGA. The junction had 4 bases not matched to a gene; V was cut back by 1 base and J by 1 base. This CDR3 reads CASSLIRTSSYNEQFF. The CDR3 DNA is TGTGCCAGCAGCTTAATTAGGACTAGTTCCTACAATGAGCAGTTCTTC.